A selection of T cell receptor beta chains follows, all from one sample in a study of blood T cell repertoires in COVID-19. Using immunoSEQ multiplex PCR, the repertoire was profiled, and TCRdb retains in-frame clones only, with some absent. The table has a few hundred thousand clones, roughly 84% seen once; the top ten hold 6.8%. Sequenced input: PBMCs or T cells enriched from blood (not recorded which). These receptors were taken from a woman aged 40 to 55 who had recovered from COVID-19. Both conserved end residues are part of each CDR3. A D gene is named only where the DNA matches it firmly. A row's size may be missing; if present it is once, few, many or a size class.

>TRBD1|TRBV27|.|TRBJ2-7
TGTGCCAGCAGTCCGGACAGGGTGAGCTACGAGCAGTACTTC
CASSPDRVSYEQYF
>.|TRBV6-6|.|TRBJ2-1
TGTGCCAGCAGTTACCCGGGGGGCAGTTCAGATAGTGAGCAGTTCTTC
CASSYPGGSSDSEQFF
>TRBD1|TRBV6-5|.|TRBJ1-1
TGTGCCAGCAGACTTAGACAGGGGTGGACTGAAGCTTTCTTT
CASRLRQGWTEAFF
>.|TRBV7-3|once|TRBJ2-3
TGTGCCAGCAGCCGAGTTGCGGGGAATACAGATACGCAGTATTTT
CASSRVAGNTDTQYF
>.|TRBV19|.|TRBJ1-5
TGTGCCAGTAGTATTGAGGGTGGGCAGCCCCAGCATTTT
CASSIEGGQPQHF
>.|TRBV28|.|TRBJ1-4
TGTGCCAGCACCAGCCGGGTCATAAATGAAAAACTGTTTTTT
CASTSRVINEKLFF
>.|TRBV5-4|.|TRBJ1-4
TGTGCCAGCAGCTTAGATCGAACAGATAATGAAAAACTGTTTTTT
CASSLDRTDNEKLFF
>.|TRBV10-1|.|TRBJ1-4
TGCGCCAGACAGCAGGGCCTTAATGAAAAACTGTTTTTT
CARQQGLNEKLFF
>.|TRBV29-1|few|TRBJ1-3
TGCAGCGTTGAATCCGTTGGAAACACCATATATTTT
CSVESVGNTIYF
>.|TRBV14|.|TRBJ1-1
TGTGCCAGCAGCCAAGATCCGGGAACCCTGAACACTGAAGCTTTCTTT
CASSQDPGTLNTEAFF
>TRBD2|TRBV10-3|.|TRBJ2-1
TGTGCCATCAGTGAGTCGGGCGGGAGTTTAATCCGTGAGCAGTTCTTC
CAISESGGSLIREQFF
>TRBD2|TRBV7-6|few|TRBJ2-2
TGTGCCAGCAGACCCTGGTTAGCGGGAACCACCGGGGAGCTGTTTTTT
CASRPWLAGTTGELFF
>TRBD2|TRBV5-4|.|TRBJ2-3
TGTGCCAGCAGCCCACCTAGCGGGAACACAGATACGCAGTATTTT
CASSPPSGNTDTQYF